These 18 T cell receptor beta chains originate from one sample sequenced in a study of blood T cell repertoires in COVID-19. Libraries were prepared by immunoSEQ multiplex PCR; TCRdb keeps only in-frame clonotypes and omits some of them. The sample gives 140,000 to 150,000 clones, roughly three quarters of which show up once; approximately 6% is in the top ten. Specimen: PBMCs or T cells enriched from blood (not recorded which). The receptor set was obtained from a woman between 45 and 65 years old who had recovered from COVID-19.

The CDR3 loop is CASSQHISGSYEQYF. The CDR3 bases are TGCGCCAGCAGCCAACACATTAGCGGCTCCTACGAGCAGTACTTC. J is TRBJ2-7 and V is TRBV4-1; perhaps TRBD2 as D (6 bases). This CDR3 has 15 amino acids. Per the germline V gene, CDR1 is MGHRA and CDR2 is YSYEKL. The V and J ends lost 2 bases and 0 bases respectively, with 11 bases between them.

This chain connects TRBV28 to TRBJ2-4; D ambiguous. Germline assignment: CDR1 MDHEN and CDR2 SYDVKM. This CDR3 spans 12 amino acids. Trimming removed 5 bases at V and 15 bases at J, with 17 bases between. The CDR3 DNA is TGTGCCAGCAGTCCTCCCCGGAGAGGTGCGTACTTC. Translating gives CASSPPRRGAYF.

CDR3 residues: CASGMGTSGGEYEQYF. CDR3 DNA sequence: TGTGCCAGCGGCATGGGGACTAGCGGGGGAGAGTACGAGCAGTACTTC. The rearrangement links TRBV5-4 to TRBJ2-7, with 14 bases aligning to TRBD2. This CDR3 spans 16 amino acids. Trimming cost V 7 bases and J 4 bases; bases outside gene matches: 10. The germline CDR1 and CDR2 sequences are SGHNT and YYREEE (reference sequence).

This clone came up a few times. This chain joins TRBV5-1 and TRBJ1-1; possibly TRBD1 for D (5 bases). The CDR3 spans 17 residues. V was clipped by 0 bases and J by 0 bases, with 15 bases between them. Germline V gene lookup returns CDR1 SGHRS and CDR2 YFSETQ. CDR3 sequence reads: CASSLGGLLGVNTEAFF. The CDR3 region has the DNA TGCGCCAGCAGCTTGGGGGGACTACTAGGGGTGAACACTGAAGCTTTCTTT.

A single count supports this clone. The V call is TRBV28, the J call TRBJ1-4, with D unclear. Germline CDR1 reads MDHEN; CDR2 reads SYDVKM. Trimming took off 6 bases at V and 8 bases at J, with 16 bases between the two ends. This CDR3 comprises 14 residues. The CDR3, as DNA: TGTGCCAGCAGCTCCGACGGAGGGAGAGAAAAACTGTTTTTT. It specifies CASSSDGGREKLFF.

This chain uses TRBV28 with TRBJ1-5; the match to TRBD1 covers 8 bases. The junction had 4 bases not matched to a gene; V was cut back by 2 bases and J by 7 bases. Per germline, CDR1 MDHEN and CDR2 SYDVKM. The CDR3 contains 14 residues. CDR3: CASSLQGARQPQHF. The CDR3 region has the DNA TGTGCCAGCAGTTTACAGGGGGCTAGGCAGCCCCAGCATTTT.

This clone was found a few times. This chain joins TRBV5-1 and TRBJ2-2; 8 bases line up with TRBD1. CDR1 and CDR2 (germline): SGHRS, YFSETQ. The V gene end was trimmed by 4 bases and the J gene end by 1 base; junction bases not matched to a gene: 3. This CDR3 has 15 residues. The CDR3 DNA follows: TGCGCCAGCAGCCCGGGACAGGTGAACACCGGGGAGCTGTTTTTT. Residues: CASSPGQVNTGELFF.

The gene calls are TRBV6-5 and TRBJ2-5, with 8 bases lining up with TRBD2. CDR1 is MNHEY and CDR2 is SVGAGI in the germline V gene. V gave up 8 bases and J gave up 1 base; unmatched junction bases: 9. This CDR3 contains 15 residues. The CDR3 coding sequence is TGTGCCAGCGGAGCCCCAACTAGCGGCCAAGAGACCCAGTACTTC. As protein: CASGAPTSGQETQYF.

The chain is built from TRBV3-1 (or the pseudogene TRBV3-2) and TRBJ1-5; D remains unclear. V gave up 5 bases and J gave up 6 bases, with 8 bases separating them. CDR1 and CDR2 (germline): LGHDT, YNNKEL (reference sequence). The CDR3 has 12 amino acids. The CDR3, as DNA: TGTGCCAGCAGCGGAGCGGGTCAGCCCCAGCATTTT. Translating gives CASSGAGQPQHF.

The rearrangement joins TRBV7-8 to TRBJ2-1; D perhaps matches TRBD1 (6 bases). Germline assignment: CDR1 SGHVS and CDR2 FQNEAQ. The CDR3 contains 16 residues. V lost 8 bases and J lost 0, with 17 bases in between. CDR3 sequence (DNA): TGTGCCAGCTCTGCTAGAGTGGACAGCTCCTACAATGAGCAGTTCTTC. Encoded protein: CASSARVDSSYNEQFF. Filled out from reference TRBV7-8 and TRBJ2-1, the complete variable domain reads GAGVSQSPRYKVAKRGQDVALRCDPISGHVSLFWYQQALGQGPEFLTYFQNEAQLDKSGLPSDRFFAERPEGSVSTLKIQRTQQEDSAVYLCASSARVDSSYNEQFFGPGTRLTVL.

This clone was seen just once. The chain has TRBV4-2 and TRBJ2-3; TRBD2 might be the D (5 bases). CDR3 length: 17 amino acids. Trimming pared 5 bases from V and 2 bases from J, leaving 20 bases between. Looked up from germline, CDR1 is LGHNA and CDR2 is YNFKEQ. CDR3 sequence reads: CASSWSVSGLDTDTQYF. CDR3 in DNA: TGTGCCAGCAGCTGGTCGGTTTCAGGACTTGACACAGATACGCAGTATTTT.

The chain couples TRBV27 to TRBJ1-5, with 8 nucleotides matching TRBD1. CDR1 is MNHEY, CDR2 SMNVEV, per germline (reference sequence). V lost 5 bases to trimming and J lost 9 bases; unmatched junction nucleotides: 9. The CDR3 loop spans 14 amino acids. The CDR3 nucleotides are TGTGCCAGCAGTCTGGGGACAGGAATCAGGCCCCAGCATTTT. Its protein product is CASSLGTGIRPQHF.

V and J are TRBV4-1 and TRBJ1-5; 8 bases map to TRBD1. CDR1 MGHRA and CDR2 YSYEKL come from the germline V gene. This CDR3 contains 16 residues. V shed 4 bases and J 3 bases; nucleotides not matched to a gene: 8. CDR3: CASSRRTGQHNQPQHF. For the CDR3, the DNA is TGCGCCAGCAGCCGTCGGACAGGGCAACACAATCAGCCCCAGCATTTT.

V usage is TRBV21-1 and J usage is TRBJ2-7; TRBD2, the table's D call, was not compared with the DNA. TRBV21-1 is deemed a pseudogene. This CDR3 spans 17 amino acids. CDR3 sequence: CASSKVRLFPKAYEQYF. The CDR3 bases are TGTGCCAGCAGCAAAGTGCGGCTGTTCCCCAAGGCCTACGAGCAGTACTTC.

The CDR3 DNA reads TGTGCCAGCAGCTCCCAGGGGGCTTCCTACAATGAGCAGTTCTTC. Translated: CASSSQGASYNEQFF. J is TRBJ2-1 and V is TRBV7-3; TRBD1 agrees at 8 bases. The germline V gene encodes CDR1 SGHTA and CDR2 FQGTGA. CDR3 length: 15 amino acids. V was clipped by 4 bases and J by 1 base; unmatched bases: 3.

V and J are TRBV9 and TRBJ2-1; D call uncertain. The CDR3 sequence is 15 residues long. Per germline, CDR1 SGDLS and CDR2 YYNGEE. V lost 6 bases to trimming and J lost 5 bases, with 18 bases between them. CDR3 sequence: CASKKDEEWDNEQFF. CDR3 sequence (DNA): TGTGCCAGCAAGAAGGATGAGGAGTGGGACAATGAGCAGTTCTTC.

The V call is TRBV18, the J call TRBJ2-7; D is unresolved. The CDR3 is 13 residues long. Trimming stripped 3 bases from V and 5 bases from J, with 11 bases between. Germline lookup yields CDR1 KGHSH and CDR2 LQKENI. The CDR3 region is CASSPGRSNEQYV. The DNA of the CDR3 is TGTGCCAGCTCACCTGGCAGATCGAACGAGCAGTACGTC.

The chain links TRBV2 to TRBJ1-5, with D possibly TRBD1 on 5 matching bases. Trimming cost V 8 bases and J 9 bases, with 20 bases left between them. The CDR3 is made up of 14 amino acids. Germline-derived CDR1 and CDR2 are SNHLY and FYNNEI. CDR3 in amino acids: CASGRGRDLGPQHF. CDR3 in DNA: TGTGCCAGCGGTCGGGGGAGGGACCTGGGGCCCCAGCATTTT.